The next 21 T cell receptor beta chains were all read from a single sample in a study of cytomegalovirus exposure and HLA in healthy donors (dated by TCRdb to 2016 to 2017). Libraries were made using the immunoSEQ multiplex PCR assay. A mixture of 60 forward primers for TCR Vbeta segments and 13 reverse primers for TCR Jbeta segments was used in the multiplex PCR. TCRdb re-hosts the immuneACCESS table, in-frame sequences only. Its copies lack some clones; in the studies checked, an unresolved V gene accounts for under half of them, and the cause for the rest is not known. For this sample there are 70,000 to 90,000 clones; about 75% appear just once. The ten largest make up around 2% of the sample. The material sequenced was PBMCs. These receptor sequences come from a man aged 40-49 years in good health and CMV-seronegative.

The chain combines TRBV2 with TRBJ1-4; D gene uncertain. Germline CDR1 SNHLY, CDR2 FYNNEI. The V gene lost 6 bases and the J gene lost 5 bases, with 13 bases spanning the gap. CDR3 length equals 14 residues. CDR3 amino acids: CASSPRAANEKLFF. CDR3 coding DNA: TGTGCCAGCAGCCCGAGGGCCGCGAATGAAAAACTGTTTTTT.

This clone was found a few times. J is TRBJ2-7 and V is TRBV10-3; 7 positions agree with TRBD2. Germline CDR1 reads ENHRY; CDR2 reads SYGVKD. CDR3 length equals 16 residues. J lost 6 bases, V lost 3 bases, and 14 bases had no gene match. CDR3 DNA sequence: TGTGCCATCAGTGATAGGGGAGGGAGTACCGCGTCCGAGCAGTACTTC. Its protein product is CAISDRGGSTASEQYF.

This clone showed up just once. The CDR3 bases are TGTGCCAGCAGCTTAATCGTAACAGGGGGTTCCTACGAGCAGTACTTC. Translating it yields CASSLIVTGGSYEQYF. The V gene is TRBV7-9, the J gene TRBJ2-7, with 8 bases identical to TRBD1. This CDR3 spans 16 amino acids. Per the germline V gene, CDR1 is SEHNR and CDR2 is FQNEAQ (reference sequence). Trimming at V came to 2 bases and at J to 1 base, leaving 7 bases not matched to a gene.

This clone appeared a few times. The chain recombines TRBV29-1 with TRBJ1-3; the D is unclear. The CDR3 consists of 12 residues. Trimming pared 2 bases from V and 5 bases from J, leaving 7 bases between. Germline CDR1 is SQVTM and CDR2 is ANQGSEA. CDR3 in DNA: TGCAGCGTTGAAAGCGCACGAAACACCATATATTTT. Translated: CSVESARNTIYF.

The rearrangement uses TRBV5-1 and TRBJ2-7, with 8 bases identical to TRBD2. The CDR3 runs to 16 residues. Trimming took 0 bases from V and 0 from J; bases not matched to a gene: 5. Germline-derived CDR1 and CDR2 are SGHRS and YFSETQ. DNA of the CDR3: TGCGCCAGCAGCTTGGGGGCGGGAGGTTTCTCCTACGAGCAGTACTTC. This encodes CASSLGAGGFSYEQYF.

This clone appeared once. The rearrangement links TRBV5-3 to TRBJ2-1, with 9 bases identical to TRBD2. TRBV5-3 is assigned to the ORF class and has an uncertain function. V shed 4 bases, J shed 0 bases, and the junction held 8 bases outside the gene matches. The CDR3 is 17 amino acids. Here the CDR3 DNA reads TGTGCCAGAAGCCCTGTTGAGCGGGAGGACTCCTACAATGAGCAGTTCTTC. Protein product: CARSPVEREDSYNEQFF.

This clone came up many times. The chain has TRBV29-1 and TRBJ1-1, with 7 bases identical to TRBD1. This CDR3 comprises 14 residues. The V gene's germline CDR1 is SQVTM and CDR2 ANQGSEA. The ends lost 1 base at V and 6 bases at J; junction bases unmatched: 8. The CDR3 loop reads CSVEGVRGVPEAFF. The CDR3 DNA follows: TGCAGCGTTGAAGGGGTCAGGGGGGTCCCTGAAGCTTTCTTT.

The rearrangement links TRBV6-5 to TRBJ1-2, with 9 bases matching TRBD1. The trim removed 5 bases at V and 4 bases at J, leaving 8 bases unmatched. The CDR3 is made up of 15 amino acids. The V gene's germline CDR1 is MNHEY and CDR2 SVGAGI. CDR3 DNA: TGTGCCAGCAGTAGAACAGGGGGCGCAGGCTATGGCTACACCTTC. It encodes CASSRTGGAGYGYTF.

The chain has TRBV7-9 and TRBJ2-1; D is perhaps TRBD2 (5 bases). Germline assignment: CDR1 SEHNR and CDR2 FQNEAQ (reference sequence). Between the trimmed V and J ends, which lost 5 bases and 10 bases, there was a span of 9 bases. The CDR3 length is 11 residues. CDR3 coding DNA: TGTGCCAGCAGCCCCGGCGGGGAGCAGTTCTTC. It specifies CASSPGGEQFF.

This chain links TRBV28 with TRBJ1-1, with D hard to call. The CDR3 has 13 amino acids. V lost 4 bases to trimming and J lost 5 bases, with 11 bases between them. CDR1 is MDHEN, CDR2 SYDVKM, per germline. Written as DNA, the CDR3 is TGTGCCAGCAGTTCCACGGGAGATACTGAAGCTTTCTTT. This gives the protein CASSSTGDTEAFF.

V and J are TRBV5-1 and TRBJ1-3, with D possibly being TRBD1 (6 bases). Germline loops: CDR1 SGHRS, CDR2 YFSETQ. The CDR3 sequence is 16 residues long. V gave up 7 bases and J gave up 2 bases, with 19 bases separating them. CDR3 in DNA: TGCGCCAGCTCAATCCACCGGGGGGCCCCTGGAAACACCATATATTTT. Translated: CASSIHRGAPGNTIYF.

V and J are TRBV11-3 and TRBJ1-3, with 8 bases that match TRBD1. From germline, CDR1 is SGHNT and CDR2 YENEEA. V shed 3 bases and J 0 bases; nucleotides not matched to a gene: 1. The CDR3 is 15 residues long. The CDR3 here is CASSLGQDSGNTIYF. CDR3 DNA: TGTGCCAGCAGCTTGGGACAGGACTCTGGAAACACCATATATTTT.

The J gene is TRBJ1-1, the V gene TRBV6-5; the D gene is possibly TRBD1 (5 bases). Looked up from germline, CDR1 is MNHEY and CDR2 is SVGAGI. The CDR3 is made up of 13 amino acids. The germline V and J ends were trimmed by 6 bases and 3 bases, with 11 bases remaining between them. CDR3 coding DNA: TGTGCCAGCAGCCTAGGGGAGGACACTGAAGCTTTCTTT. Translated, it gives CASSLGEDTEAFF.

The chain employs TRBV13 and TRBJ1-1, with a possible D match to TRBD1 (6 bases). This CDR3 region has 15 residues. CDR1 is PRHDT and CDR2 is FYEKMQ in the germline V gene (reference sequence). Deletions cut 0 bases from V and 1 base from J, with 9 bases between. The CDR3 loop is CASSLGRGWNTEAFF. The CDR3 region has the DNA TGTGCCAGCAGCTTAGGAAGGGGGTGGAACACTGAAGCTTTCTTT.

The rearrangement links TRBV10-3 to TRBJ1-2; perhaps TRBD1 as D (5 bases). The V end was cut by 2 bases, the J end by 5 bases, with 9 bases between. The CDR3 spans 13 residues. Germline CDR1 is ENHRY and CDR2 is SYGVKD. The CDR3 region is CAISELGGYGYTF. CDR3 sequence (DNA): TGTGCCATCAGTGAGCTGGGGGGATATGGCTACACCTTC.

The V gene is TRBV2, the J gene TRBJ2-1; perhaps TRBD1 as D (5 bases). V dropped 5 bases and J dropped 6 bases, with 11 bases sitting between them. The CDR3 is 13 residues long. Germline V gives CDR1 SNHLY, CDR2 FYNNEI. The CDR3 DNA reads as TGTGCCAGCAGTTCTGGCAGGGCCAATGAGCAGTTCTTC. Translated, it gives CASSSGRANEQFF. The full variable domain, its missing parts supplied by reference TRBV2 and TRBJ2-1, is EPEVTQTPSHQVTQMGQEVILRCVPISNHLYFYWYRQILGQKVEFLVSFYNNEISEKSEIFDDQFSVERPDGSNFTLKIRSTKLEDSAMYFCASSSGRANEQFFGPGTRLTVL.

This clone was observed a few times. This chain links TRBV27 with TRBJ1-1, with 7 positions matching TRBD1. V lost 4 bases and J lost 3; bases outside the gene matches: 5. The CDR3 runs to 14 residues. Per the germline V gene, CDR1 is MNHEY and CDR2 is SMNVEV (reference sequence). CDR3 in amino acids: CASSWGRGDTEAFF. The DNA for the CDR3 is TGTGCCAGCAGTTGGGGCAGGGGGGACACTGAAGCTTTCTTT.

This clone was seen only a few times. CDR3 nucleotide sequence: TGTGCCAGCAGCTTTAAACGGGGAAGCTCCTACAATGAGCAGTTCTTC. Its translation is CASSFKRGSSYNEQFF. This chain joins TRBV11-2 and TRBJ2-1; D is perhaps TRBD2 (5 bases). Germline values: CDR1 SGHAT, CDR2 FQNNGV. The CDR3 is 16 residues long. The V end was cut by 3 bases, the J end by 0 bases, with 12 bases between.

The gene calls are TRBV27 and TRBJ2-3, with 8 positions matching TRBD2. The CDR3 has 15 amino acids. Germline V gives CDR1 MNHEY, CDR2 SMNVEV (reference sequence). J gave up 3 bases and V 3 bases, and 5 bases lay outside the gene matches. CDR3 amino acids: CASSFGGRLTDTQYF. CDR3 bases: TGTGCCAGCAGTTTTGGCGGGAGGTTGACAGATACGCAGTATTTT.

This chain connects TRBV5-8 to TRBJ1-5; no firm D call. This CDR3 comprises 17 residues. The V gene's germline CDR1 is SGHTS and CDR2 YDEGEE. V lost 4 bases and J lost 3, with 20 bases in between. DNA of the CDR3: TGTGCCAGCAGCCTCCTTTTTTGGGCGGGCGACAATCAGCCCCAGCATTTT. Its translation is CASSLLFWAGDNQPQHF.

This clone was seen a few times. The CDR3 DNA sequence: TGTGCCAGCAGTCTGCAGGGGGCAGGTGATCAGCCCCAGCATTTT. Encoded protein: CASSLQGAGDQPQHF. This chain connects TRBV2 to TRBJ1-5; 8 bases match TRBD1. The V segment lost 5 bases and the J segment 5 bases; nucleotides outside the gene matches: 8. CDR1 and CDR2 from the germline V gene are SNHLY and FYNNEI. This CDR3 contains 15 residues.